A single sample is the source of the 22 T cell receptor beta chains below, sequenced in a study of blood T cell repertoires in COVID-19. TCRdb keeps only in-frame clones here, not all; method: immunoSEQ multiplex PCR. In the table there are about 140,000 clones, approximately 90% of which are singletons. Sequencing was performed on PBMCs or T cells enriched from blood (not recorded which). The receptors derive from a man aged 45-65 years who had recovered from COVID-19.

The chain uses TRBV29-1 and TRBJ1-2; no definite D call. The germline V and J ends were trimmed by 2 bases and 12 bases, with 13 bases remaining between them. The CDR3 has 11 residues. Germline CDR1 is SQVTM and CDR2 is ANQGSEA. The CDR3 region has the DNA TGCAGCGTTGAAATAAGTAGATCCGACACCTTC. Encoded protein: CSVEISRSDTF.

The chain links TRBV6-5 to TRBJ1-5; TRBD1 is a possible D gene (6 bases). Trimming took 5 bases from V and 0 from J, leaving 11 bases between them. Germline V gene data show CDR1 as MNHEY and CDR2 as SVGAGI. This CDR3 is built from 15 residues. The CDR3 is CASSPRTDSNQPQHF. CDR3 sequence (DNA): TGTGCCAGCAGTCCCCGGACAGATAGCAATCAGCCCCAGCATTTT.

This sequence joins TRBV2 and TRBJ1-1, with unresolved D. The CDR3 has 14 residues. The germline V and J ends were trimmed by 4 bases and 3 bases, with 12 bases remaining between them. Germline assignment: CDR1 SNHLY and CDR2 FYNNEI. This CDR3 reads CASSGSLEDTEAFF. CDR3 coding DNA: TGTGCCAGCAGTGGTAGCCTGGAGGACACTGAAGCTTTCTTT.

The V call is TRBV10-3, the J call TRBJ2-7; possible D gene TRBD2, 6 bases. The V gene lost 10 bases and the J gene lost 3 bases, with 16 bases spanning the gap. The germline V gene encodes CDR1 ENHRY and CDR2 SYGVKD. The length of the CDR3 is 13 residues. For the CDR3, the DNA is TGTGCCACATCGGGACTCCAGAACTACGAGCAGTACTTC. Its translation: CATSGLQNYEQYF.

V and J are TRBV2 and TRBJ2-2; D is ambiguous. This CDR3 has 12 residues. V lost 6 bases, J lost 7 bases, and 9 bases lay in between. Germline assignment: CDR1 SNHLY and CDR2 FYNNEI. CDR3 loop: CASSGFSGELFF. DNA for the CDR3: TGTGCCAGCAGCGGGTTCAGCGGGGAGCTGTTTTTT.

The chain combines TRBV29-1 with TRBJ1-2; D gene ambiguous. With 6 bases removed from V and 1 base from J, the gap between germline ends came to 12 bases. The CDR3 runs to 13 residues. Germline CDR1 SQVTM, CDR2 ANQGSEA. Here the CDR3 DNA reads TGCAGCGTCCCAGAGTCGGGTAACTATGGCTACACCTTC. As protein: CSVPESGNYGYTF.

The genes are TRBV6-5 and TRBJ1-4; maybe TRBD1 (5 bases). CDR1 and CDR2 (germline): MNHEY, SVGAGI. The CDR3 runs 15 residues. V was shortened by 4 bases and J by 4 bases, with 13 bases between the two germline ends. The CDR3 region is CASSSPRGVNEKLFF. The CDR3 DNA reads TGTGCCAGCAGTTCCCCCCGGGGGGTTAATGAAAAACTGTTTTTT.

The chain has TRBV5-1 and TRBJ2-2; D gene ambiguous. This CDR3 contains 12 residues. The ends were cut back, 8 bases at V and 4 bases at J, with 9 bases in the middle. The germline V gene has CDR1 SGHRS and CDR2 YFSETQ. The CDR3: CASGVPTGELFF. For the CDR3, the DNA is TGCGCCAGTGGAGTGCCCACCGGGGAGCTGTTTTTT.

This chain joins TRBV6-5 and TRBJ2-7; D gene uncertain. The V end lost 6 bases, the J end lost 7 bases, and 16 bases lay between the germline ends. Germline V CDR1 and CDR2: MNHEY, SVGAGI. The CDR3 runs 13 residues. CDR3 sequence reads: CASRPSQHGEQYV. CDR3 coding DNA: TGTGCCAGCAGACCCTCCCAACATGGTGAGCAGTACGTC.

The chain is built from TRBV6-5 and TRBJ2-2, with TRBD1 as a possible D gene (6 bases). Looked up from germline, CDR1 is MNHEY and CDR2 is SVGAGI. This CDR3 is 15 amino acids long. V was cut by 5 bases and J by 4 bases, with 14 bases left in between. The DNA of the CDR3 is TGTGCCAGCAGTCCCCGTCGAGGGGGCACCGGGGAGCTGTTTTTT. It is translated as CASSPRRGGTGELFF.

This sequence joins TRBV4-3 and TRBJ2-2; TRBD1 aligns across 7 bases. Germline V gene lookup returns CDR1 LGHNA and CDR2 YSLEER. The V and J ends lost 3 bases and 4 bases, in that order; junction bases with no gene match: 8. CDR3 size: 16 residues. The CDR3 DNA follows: TGCGCCAGCAGCCATAACCTAGGGGGCGGCACCGGGGAGCTGTTTTTT. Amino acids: CASSHNLGGGTGELFF.

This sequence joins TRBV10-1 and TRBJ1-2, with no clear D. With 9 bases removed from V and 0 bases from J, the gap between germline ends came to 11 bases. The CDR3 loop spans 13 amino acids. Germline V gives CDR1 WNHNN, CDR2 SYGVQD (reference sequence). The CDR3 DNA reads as TGCGCCAGAGAACTGGAGGCTAACTATGGCTACACCTTC. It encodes CARELEANYGYTF.

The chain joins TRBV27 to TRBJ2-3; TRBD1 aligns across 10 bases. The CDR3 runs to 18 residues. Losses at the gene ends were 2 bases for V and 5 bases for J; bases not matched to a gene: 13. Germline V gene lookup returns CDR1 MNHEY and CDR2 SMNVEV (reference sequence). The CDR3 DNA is TGTGCCAGCAGTTTAATTTCCGGGGACAGGGGATGGGTAGATACGCAGTATTTT. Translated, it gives CASSLISGDRGWVDTQYF.

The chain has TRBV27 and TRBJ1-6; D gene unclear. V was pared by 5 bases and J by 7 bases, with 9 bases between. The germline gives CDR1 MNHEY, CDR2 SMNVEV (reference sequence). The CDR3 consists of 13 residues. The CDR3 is CASSRIVNSPLHF. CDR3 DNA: TGTGCCAGCAGTCGAATAGTCAATTCACCCCTCCACTTT.

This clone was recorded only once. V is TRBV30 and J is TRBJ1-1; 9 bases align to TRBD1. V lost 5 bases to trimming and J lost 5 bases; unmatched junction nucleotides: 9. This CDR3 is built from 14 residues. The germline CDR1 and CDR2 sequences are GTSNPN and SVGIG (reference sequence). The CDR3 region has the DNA TGTGCCTGGGGGGGACAGGGTGTAGGGACTGAAGCTTTCTTT. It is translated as CAWGGQGVGTEAFF.

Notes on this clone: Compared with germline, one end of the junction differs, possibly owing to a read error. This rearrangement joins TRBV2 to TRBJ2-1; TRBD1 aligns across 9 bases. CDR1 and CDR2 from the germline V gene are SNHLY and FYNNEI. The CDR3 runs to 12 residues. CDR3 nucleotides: TGTGCCACCAAGGGGACAGGGAGTTTTAGGGTCTTC. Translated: CATKGTGSFRVF.

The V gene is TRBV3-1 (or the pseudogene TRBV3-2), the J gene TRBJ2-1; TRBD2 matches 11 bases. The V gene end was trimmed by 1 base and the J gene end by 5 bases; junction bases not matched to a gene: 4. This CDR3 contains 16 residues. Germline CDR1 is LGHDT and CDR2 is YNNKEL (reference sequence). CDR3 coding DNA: TGTGCCAGCAGCCAAGGAATAGCGGGAGGGCACAATGAGCAGTTCTTC. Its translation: CASSQGIAGGHNEQFF.

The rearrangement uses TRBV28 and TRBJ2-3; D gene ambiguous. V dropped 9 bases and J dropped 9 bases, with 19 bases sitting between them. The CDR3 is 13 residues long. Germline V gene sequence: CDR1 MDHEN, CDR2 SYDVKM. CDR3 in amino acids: CASRIPPSSTQYF. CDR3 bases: TGTGCCAGTAGAATTCCCCCCTCCTCCACGCAGTATTTT.

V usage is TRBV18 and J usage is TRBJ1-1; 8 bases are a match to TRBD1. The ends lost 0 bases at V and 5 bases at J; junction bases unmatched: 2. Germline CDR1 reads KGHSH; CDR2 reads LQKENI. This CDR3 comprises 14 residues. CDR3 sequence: CASSPPGQVTEAFF. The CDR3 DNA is TGTGCCAGCTCACCACCGGGACAGGTGACTGAAGCTTTCTTT.

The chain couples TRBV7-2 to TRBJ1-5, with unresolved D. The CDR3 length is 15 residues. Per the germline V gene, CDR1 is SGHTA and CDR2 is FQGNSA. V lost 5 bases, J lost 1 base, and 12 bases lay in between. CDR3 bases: TGTGCCAGCAGCCCCGGTCCCGCGAGCAATCAGCCCCAGCATTTT. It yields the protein CASSPGPASNQPQHF.

CDR3 DNA: TGTGCCAGCAGCTTAGCGGCGGGGGGGCTTTCAGATACGCAGTATTTT. This encodes CASSLAAGGLSDTQYF. This chain connects TRBV7-2 to TRBJ2-3, with 9 bases fitting TRBD2. This CDR3 has 16 amino acids. Per germline, CDR1 SGHTA and CDR2 FQGNSA. The V gene end was trimmed by 0 bases and the J gene end by 4 bases; junction bases not matched to a gene: 5. The whole variable domain, remainder taken from reference TRBV7-2 and TRBJ2-3, is GAGVSQSPSNKVTEKGKDVELRCDPISGHTALYWYRQSLGQGLEFLIYFQGNSAPDKSGLPSDRFSAERTGGSVSTLTIQRTQQEDSAVYLCASSLAAGGLSDTQYFGPGTRLTVL.

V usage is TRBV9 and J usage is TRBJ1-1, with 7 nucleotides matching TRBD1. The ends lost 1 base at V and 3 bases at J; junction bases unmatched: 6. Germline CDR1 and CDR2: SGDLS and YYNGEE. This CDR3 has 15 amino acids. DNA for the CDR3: TGTGCCAGCAGCGTACAACAGGGGACGGACACTGAAGCTTTCTTT. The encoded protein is CASSVQQGTDTEAFF.